This T cell receptor beta chain was sequenced in a study of CD8+CD57+ T cells in acquired aplastic anemia. General study results and limits: About 29 CD8+ CDR3 sequences occurred in both the patients and the controls.

This clonotype was counted once. Its matching antigen is unknown. The CDR3 is made up of 16 amino acids. V shed 6 bases, J shed 10 bases, and the junction held 14 bases outside the gene matches. Germline V gives CDR1 SNHLY, CDR2 FYNNEI. Genomic DNA, serving as template, underwent TCR beta VDJ and CDR3 profiling. TCRdb itself ran the reads through MiXCR, one entry per CDR3 protein. The table lists under 150,000 distinct CDR3 sequences, less than 45% of them singletons, with roughly 8.1% in the top ten. The V call is TRBV2, the J call TRBJ1-6, with 8 positions matching TRBD1. The source of this sequence is a human donor in good health, serving as a control. Sequenced input: sorted CD4+, CD8+, or CD8+CD57+ T cells (not recorded which) from PBMCs. CDR3 sequence: CASSDWARGRGSPLHF. The CDR3 coding sequence is TGTGCCAGCAGCGATTGGGCCAGGGGGCGAGGCTCACCCCTCCACTTT.